This paragraph reports one TCR beta chain. The target antigen is unknown. Germline lookup yields CDR1 SEHNR and CDR2 FQNEAQ (reference sequence). The V end lost 9 bases, the J end lost 3 bases, and 10 bases lay between the germline ends. CDR3 length: 12 amino acids. The PCR made use of 60 Vbeta and 13 Jbeta primers. Produced via immunoSEQ multiplex PCR; TCRdb's table is partial and in-frame only. Found here are some 150,000 clones, 60% to 85% of them singletons; the top ten hold about 6.8%. The sample originates from a study of cytomegalovirus exposure and HLA in healthy donors. Study-level points and caveats: As was reported, the classifier diagnosed cytomegalovirus status with high specificity and sensitivity.

The sample comprised PBMCs. The receptor's source is a man aged 35-49 years in good health and CMV-seropositive. This chain joins TRBV7-9 and TRBJ2-3, with D possibly TRBD2 on 5 matching bases. The CDR3 sequence: CASKLGTDTQYF. The CDR3 DNA reads TGTGCCAGTAAACTAGGGACAGATACGCAGTATTTT. Supplemented by reference TRBV7-9 and TRBJ2-3, the full variable domain reads DTGVSQNPRHKITKRGQNVTFRCDPISEHNRLYWYRQTLGQGPEFLTYFQNEAQLEKSRLLSDRFSAERPKGSFSTLEIQRTEQGDSAMYLCASKLGTDTQYFGPGTRLTVL.